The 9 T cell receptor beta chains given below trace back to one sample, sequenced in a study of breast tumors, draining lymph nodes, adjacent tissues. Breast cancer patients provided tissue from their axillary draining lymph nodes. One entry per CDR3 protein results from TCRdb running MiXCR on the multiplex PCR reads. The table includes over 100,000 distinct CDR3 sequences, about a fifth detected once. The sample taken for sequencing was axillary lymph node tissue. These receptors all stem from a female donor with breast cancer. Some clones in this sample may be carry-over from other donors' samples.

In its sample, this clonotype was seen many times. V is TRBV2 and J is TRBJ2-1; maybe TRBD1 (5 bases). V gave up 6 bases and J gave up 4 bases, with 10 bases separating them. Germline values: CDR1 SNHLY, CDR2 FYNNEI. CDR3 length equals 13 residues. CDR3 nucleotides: TGTGCCAGCAGCCTCCGACAGTACAATGAGCAGTTCTTC. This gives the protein CASSLRQYNEQFF.

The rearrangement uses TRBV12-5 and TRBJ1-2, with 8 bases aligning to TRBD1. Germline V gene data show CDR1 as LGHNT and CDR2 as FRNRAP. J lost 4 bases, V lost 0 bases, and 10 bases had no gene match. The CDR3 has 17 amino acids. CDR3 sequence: CASGLVLGQERSYGYTF. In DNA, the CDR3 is TGTGCTAGTGGTTTGGTACTGGGACAGGAACGTTCCTATGGCTACACCTTC. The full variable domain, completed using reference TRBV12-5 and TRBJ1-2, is DARVTQTPRHKVTEMGQEVTMRCQPILGHNTVFWYRQTMMQGLELLAYFRNRAPLDDSGMPKDRFSAEMPDATLATLKIQPSEPRDSAVYFCASGLVLGQERSYGYTFGSGTRLTVV.

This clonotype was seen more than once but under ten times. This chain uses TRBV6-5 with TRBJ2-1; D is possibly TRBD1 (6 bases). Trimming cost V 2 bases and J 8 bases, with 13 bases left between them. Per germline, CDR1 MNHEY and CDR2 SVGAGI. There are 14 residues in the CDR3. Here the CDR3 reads CASSYRTELDEQFF. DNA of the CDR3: TGTGCCAGCAGTTACAGGACAGAGCTGGATGAGCAGTTCTTC.

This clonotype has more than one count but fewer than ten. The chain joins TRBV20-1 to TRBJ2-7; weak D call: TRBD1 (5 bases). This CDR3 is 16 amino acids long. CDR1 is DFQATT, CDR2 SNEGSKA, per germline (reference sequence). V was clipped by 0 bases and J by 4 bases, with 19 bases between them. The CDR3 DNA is TGCAGTGCTAGAGATGGGGCAGCCGATGTCTTGTACGAGCAGTACTTC. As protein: CSARDGAADVLYEQYF.

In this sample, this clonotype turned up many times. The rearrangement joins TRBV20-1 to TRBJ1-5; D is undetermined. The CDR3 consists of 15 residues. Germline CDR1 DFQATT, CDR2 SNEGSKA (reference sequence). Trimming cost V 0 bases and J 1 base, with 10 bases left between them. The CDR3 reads CSAREEVLSNQPQHF. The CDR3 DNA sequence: TGCAGTGCTAGAGAAGAGGTCTTGAGCAATCAGCCCCAGCATTTT.

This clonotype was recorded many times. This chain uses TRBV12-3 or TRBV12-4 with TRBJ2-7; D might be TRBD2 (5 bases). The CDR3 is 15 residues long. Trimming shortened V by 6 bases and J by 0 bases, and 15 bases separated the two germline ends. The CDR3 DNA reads TGTGCCAGCAGCCTTAGGAGGACGAACTCCTACGAGCAGTACTTC. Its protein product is CASSLRRTNSYEQYF.

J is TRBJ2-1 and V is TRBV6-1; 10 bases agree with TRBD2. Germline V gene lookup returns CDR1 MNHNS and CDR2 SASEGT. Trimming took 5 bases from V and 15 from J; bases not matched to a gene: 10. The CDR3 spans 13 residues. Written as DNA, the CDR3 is TGTGCCAGCAGTCGTGTAACTAGCGGGATAACGTTCTTC. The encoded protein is CASSRVTSGITFF.

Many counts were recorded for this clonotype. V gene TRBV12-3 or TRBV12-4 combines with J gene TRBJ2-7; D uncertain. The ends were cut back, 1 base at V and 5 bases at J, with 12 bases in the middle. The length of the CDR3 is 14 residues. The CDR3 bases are TGTGCCAGCAGTTTAGGGCAGTTTCTCGACGAGCAGTACTTC. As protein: CASSLGQFLDEQYF.

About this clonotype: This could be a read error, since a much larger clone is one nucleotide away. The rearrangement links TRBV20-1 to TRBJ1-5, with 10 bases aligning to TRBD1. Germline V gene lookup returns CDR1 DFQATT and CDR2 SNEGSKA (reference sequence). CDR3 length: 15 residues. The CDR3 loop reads CSASIRDRGNRPQHF. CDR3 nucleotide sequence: TGCAGTGCTAGTATAAGGGACAGGGGCAATCGGCCCCAGCATTTT.